This T cell receptor beta chain was obtained from a study of T cells after yellow fever vaccination. As for the study in general: Where fractions had low cell numbers, libraries were prepared from them with the SMART-Seq v4 Ultra Low Input RNA kit.

This clonotype was recorded a few times. TCRdb called the 5' RACE reads again in MiXCR, with one record for every CDR3 protein. There are 200,000 to 300,000 distinct CDR3 sequences in the sample; approximately 3.8% occur only once, and around 20% lies in the top ten. CDR3 length: 15 amino acids. Germline V gene lookup returns CDR1 DFQATT and CDR2 SNEGSKA (reference sequence). The germline V and J ends were trimmed by 1 base and 7 bases, with 17 bases remaining between them. V usage is TRBV20-1 and J usage is TRBJ1-5; tentatively, D is TRBD1 (6 bases). The clonotype comes from a man aged 18 to 29 who received the YFV17D yellow fever vaccine. This specimen was PBMCs, taken 15 days after the yellow fever booster vaccination. In DNA form, the CDR3 reads TGCAGTGCTAGAGCGGGAGGGGGGGGAGGACAGCCCCAGCATTTT. Residues: CSARAGGGGGQPQHF.